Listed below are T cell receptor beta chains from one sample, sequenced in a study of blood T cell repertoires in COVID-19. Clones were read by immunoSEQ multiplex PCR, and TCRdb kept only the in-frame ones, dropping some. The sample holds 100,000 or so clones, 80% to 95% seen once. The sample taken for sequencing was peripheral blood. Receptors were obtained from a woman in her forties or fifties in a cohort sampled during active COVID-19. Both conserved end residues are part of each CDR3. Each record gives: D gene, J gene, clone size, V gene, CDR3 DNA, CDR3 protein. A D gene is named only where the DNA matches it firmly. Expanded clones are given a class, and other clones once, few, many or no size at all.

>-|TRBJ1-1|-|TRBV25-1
TGTGCCAGCAGTGAATTTAAGGGAGGCATTTCTGAAGCTTTCTTT
CASSEFKGGISEAFF
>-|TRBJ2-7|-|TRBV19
TGTGCCAGTAGTATCTCCGTCGTCAGGGCCTACGAGCAGTACTTC
CASSISVVRAYEQYF
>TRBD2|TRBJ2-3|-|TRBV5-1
TGCGCCAGCAGCTTACCAGCGGGAGATGCTCAATATACGCAGTATTTT
CASSLPAGDAQYTQYF
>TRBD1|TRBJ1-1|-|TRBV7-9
TGTGCCAGCAGCCCCCTGGGACAGGGTCAGAAAATGAACACTGAAGCTTTCTTT
CASSPLGQGQKMNTEAFF
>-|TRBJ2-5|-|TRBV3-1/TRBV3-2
TGTGCCAGCAGCCCTTTTAGTAGTGGGAGGGAGACCCAGTACTTC
CASSPFSSGRETQYF
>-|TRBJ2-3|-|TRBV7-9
TGTGCCAGCAGTCCATCGGTGGGTCAGGGGATCACAGATACGCAGTATTTT
CASSPSVGQGITDTQYF
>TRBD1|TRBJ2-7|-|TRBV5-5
TGTGCCAGCAGCTTGCCGGGACAGGGGTACGAGCAGTACTTC
CASSLPGQGYEQYF
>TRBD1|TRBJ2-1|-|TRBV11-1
TGTGCCAGCAGCTTAGGAGGACAGGGGGCATTCCATGAGCAGTTCTTC
CASSLGGQGAFHEQFF
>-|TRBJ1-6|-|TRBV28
TGTGCCAGCAGTTTATTTACAGGCGGCAATTCACCCCTCCACTTT
CASSLFTGGNSPLHF
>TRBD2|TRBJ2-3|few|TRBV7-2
TGTGCCAGCAGCAGCGCGGGACTAGCTCAGAGCACAGATACGCAGTATTTT
CASSSAGLAQSTDTQYF
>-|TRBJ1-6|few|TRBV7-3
TGTGCCAGCAGCTTAATCGGGGGGGACACCCTCCACTTT
CASSLIGGDTLHF
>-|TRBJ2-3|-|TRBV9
TGTGCCAGCAGCGTAGGGGGCAGGGGCGGCACAGATACGCAGTATTTT
CASSVGGRGGTDTQYF
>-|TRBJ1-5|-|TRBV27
TGTGCCAGCAGTTTAAATCAGGGTAGGCAGCCCCAGCATTTT
CASSLNQGRQPQHF
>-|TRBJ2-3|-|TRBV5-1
TGCGCCAGCAGCTTGGGGGCCTCGGACACCCTACATACGCAGTATTTT
CASSLGASDTLHTQYF
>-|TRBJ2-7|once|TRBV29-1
TGCAGCGTTGCAGGGTTCCACGAGCAGTACTTC
CSVAGFHEQYF
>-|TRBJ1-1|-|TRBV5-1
TGCGCCAGCAGCTTGGACATGACAAACAACGGAGCTTTCTTT
CASSLDMTNNGAFF
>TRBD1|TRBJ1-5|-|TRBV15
TGTGCCACCAGCAGAGCGGGGACAGGGAACTATCAGCCCCAGCATTTT
CATSRAGTGNYQPQHF
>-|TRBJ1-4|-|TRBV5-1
TGCGCCAGCAGGTGGGGGGGGCCGAATGAAAAACTGTTTTTT
CASRWGGPNEKLFF
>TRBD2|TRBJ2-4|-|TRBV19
TGTGCCAGTAGTACTAGCGGGGGGCGCAAAAACATTCAGTACTTC
CASSTSGGRKNIQYF
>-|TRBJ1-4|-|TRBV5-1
TGCGCCAGCAGCTGGGGGCCCGCAACTAATGAAAAACTGTTTTTT
CASSWGPATNEKLFF
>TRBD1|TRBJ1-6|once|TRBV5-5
TGTGCCAGCAGCTTGGTCGGACAGGGGGGAGCGCTCTATAATTCACCCCTCCACTTT
CASSLVGQGGALYNSPLHF
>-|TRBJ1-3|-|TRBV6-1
TGTGCCAGCAGTGAATACCAGAACTCTGGAAACACCATATATTTT
CASSEYQNSGNTIYF
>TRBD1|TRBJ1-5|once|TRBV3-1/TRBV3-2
TGTGCCAGCAGCCAAAGACAGGGTTGGAATCAGCCCCAGCATTTT
CASSQRQGWNQPQHF
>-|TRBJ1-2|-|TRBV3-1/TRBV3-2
TGTGCCAGCAGTCAGTCCTATGGCTACACCTTC
CASSQSYGYTF
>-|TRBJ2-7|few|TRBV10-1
TGCGCCAGCAGTGATGGGGGACTTTCCTACGAGCAGTACTTC
CASSDGGLSYEQYF
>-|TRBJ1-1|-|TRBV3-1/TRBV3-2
TGTGCCAGCAGCCAAGAGACAAGAGCTTTCTTT
CASSQETRAFF
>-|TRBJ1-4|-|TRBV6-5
TGTGCCAGTGCAGGGACAACTAATGAAAAACTGTTTTTT
CASAGTTNEKLFF
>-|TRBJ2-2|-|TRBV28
TGTGCCAGCAGTTTACCCCTAGCGAGCACCGGGGAGCTGTTTTTT
CASSLPLASTGELFF
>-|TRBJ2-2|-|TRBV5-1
TGCGCCAGCGGAGGGACGGCCGAAACCGGGGAGCTGTTTTTT
CASGGTAETGELFF
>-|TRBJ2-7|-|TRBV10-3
TGTGCCATCAGTGATCCTCGGAGCGCAACGGAAGAGCAGTACTTC
CAISDPRSATEEQYF
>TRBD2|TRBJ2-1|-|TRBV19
TGTGCCAGTAGTATAGATTGGAGCGGGGGGGCCGCCTACAATGAGCAGTTCTTC
CASSIDWSGGAAYNEQFF
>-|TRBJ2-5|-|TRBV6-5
TGTGCCAGCAGTTACTCTGGGTCTCAGCGGGAGACCCAGTACTTC
CASSYSGSQRETQYF
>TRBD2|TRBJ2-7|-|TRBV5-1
TGCGCCAGCTCATCTGCGGGGGGCCGCTACGAGCAGTACTTC
CASSSAGGRYEQYF
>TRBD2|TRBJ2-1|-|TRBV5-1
TGCGCCAGCAGCTTTGCGGGGGGGTCGTACAATGAGCAGTTCTTC
CASSFAGGSYNEQFF
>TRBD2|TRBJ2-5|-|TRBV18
TGTGCCAGCTCACCCAAGCGGGGGTCTGGAGAGACCCAGTACTTC
CASSPKRGSGETQYF
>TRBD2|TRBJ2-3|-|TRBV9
TGTGCCAGCAGCGTAGCGGTAGCGGGGGGAGCTGGAGATACGCAGTATTTT
CASSVAVAGGAGDTQYF
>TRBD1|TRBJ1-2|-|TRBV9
TGTGCCAGCAGCGCAGGGGCCGGGACAGGGTACTATGGCTACACCTTC
CASSAGAGTGYYGYTF
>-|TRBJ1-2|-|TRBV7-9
TGTGCCAGCAGCTTAGTCCTGGGCTGGGATGGCTACACCTTC
CASSLVLGWDGYTF
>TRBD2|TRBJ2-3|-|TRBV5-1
TGCGCCAGCAGCTCCCTAGCGGGAGAGGGAGGTACGCAGTATTTT
CASSSLAGEGGTQYF
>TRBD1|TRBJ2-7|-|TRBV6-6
TGTGCCAGCAGCCGCCCCACAGGGGGCATTGGCGAGCAGTACTTC
CASSRPTGGIGEQYF
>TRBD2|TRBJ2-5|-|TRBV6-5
TGTGCCAGCAGCCGGACTAGTCGAGAGACCCAGTACTTC
CASSRTSRETQYF
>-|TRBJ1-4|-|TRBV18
TGTGCCAGCTCACCACCGGGAGCAAATGAAAAACTGTTTTTT
CASSPPGANEKLFF
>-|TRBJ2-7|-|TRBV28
TGTGCCAGCAGCTGGCGGGGACAGTTCGACGAGCAGTACTTC
CASSWRGQFDEQYF
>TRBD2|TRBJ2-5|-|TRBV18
TGTGCCAGCTCACCACCGACTAGCGGTCCCCTCCCGGGTGGCCAGTACTTC
CASSPPTSGPLPGGQYF
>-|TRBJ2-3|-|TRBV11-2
TGTGCCAGCAGCCCGGGGATTTCTAGCACAGATACGCAGTATTTT
CASSPGISSTDTQYF
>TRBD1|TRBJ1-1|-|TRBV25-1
TGTGCCAGCAGTGAATTGAGGACAGGGGTTGACACTGAAGCTTTCTTT
CASSELRTGVDTEAFF
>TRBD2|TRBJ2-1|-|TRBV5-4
TGTGCCAGCAGCTTATCCCCGACTAGCGGCTCCTACAATGAGCAGTTCTTC
CASSLSPTSGSYNEQFF
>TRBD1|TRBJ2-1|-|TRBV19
TGTGCCAGTCGGGACAGGGGGGGCTACAATGAGCAGTTCTTC
CASRDRGGYNEQFF
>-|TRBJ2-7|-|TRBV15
TGTGCCACCAGCAGAGATCAGGGTATCTACGAGCAGTACTTC
CATSRDQGIYEQYF
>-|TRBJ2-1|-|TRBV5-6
TGTGCCAGCAGCTTGGACTTAGGAGGGCCGTACAATGAGCAGTTCTTC
CASSLDLGGPYNEQFF
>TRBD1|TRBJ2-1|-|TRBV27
TGTGCCAGCACACGGACAGGGGGCTACAATGAGCAGTTCTTC
CASTRTGGYNEQFF
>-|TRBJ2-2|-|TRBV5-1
TGCGCCAGCAGCCAGGCGGGGACGGCACCCGAAGGGGAGCTGTTTTTT
CASSQAGTAPEGELFF
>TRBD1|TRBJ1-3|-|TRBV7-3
TGTGCCAGCGGCCGGGACAGGGATTCCTCTGGAAACACCATATATTTT
CASGRDRDSSGNTIYF